These 12 T cell receptor beta chains share one sample of origin, sequenced in a study of shared clonotypes between healthy human individuals. CD8 cells classed as naive were CD45RO-negative and positively selected for CCR7, excluding terminally differentiated effector memory CD45RA+ cells. Data came from immunoSEQ multiplex PCR; TCRdb stores just in-frame clones and leaves some out. The data hold about 2.1 million clones, with 85% to 95% observed a single time. The source material was naive CD8+ T cells from PBMCs. The receptors were sampled from a man aged 18 to 30 in good health. Some clones in this sample may be carry-over from other donors' samples.

The chain carries TRBV29-1 and TRBJ2-3; 13 nucleotides line up with TRBD2. J gave up 6 bases and V 4 bases, and 7 bases lay outside the gene matches. This CDR3 is 15 amino acids long. The germline gives CDR1 SQVTM, CDR2 ANQGSEA. Written as DNA, the CDR3 is TGCAGCGTTGTAAGGACTAGCGGGAGCTTGGATACGCAGTATTTT. Protein: CSVVRTSGSLDTQYF.

The chain is built from TRBV7-9 and TRBJ2-1, with a tentative D call TRBD2 (8 bases). The V gene's germline CDR1 is SEHNR and CDR2 FQNEAQ (reference sequence). V gave up 6 bases and J gave up 8 bases, with 23 bases separating them. CDR3 size: 16 residues. DNA of the CDR3: TGTGCCAGCAGATACCCAGGGGGACTAGAAGGGGATGAGCAGTTCTTC. It codes for CASRYPGGLEGDEQFF.

CDR3 region: CASSAGTGGRGYTF. The CDR3 coding sequence is TGTGCCAGCAGCGCTGGGACAGGGGGCCGAGGCTACACCTTC. The V and J genes are TRBV6-1 and TRBJ1-2; TRBD1 matches 12 bases. Germline CDR1 reads MNHNS; CDR2 reads SASEGT. V lost 6 bases and J lost 8; bases outside the gene matches: 7. The CDR3 extends over 14 amino acids.

A note on this clone: The same CDR3 arises from other DNA sequences in this sample as well. This sequence joins TRBV9 and TRBJ2-7; D not resolved. V was trimmed by 3 bases and J by 0 bases, leaving 7 bases between them. This CDR3 region has 13 residues. Per germline, CDR1 SGDLS and CDR2 YYNGEE. The CDR3 protein is CASSGTSSYEQYF. The CDR3 DNA is TGTGCCAGCAGCGGGACGAGCTCCTACGAGCAGTACTTC.

V usage is TRBV15 and J usage is TRBJ2-5; TRBD1 might be the D (5 bases). This CDR3 region has 15 residues. Germline V gene lookup returns CDR1 LNHNV and CDR2 YYDKDF (reference sequence). V lost 0 bases and J lost 4, with 12 bases in between. The CDR3, as DNA: TGTGCCACCAGCAGAGATGGTGGGGCGATAGAGACCCAGTACTTC. It is translated as CATSRDGGAIETQYF.

As concerns this clone: In the same sample, other DNA sequences code for this CDR3. V gene TRBV27 combines with J gene TRBJ1-2, with a tentative D call TRBD1 (5 bases). Trimming took off 6 bases at V and 4 bases at J, with 12 bases between the two ends. The CDR3 has 13 residues. Germline CDR1 MNHEY, CDR2 SMNVEV (reference sequence). The CDR3 loop is CASSPGTGYGYTF. In DNA, the CDR3 is TGTGCCAGCAGCCCGGGGACGGGCTATGGCTACACCTTC.

Comments on this clone: Other DNA sequences in this sample translate to the same CDR3. V usage is TRBV27 and J usage is TRBJ2-7; possible D gene TRBD1, 5 bases. V lost 6 bases, J lost 5 bases, and 8 bases lay in between. Per germline, CDR1 MNHEY and CDR2 SMNVEV (reference sequence). This CDR3 region has 11 residues. The CDR3 is CASSQGHEQYF. CDR3 in DNA: TGTGCCAGCAGCCAGGGCCACGAGCAGTACTTC.

The chain employs TRBV9 and TRBJ2-2; D call uncertain. V dropped 2 bases and J dropped 0 bases, with 11 bases sitting between them. The CDR3 length is 16 residues. Germline CDR1 and CDR2: SGDLS and YYNGEE. Written as DNA, the CDR3 is TGTGCCAGCAGCGTCACGCTGAGACCGAACACCGGGGAGCTGTTTTTT. Translation: CASSVTLRPNTGELFF.

This clone was detected only a few times. This chain connects TRBV5-1 to TRBJ1-1; 8 bases align to TRBD1. The germline V gene has CDR1 SGHRS and CDR2 YFSETQ. With 0 bases clipped from V and 0 bases from J, the junction kept 4 bases outside the gene matches. The CDR3 totals 16 residues. This chain's CDR3 is CASSLAGTGMNTEAFF. The CDR3, as DNA: TGCGCCAGCAGCTTGGCCGGGACAGGCATGAACACTGAAGCTTTCTTT.

The CDR3 coding sequence is TGTGCCAGCAGCTTAAGACAGGGCTCTGGGGCCAACGTCCTGACTTTC. This gives the protein CASSLRQGSGANVLTF. The V and J genes are TRBV11-3 and TRBJ2-6, with TRBD1 identical over 7 bases. CDR1 and CDR2 (germline): SGHNT, YENEEA. The V segment lost 2 bases and the J segment 0 bases; nucleotides outside the gene matches: 1. The CDR3 is 16 amino acids.

The V gene is TRBV27, the J gene TRBJ2-5; a possible D gene is TRBD2 (6 bases). The CDR3 loop spans 16 amino acids. Germline CDR1 reads MNHEY; CDR2 reads SMNVEV (reference sequence). V dropped 3 bases and J dropped 2 bases, with 16 bases sitting between them. In DNA, the CDR3 is TGTGCCAGCAGTTTCACCGCCCGGGACTGGCAAGAGACCCAGTACTTC. Translating it yields CASSFTARDWQETQYF.

About this clone itself: The sample contains more than one DNA sequence encoding this CDR3. The chain carries TRBV27 and TRBJ1-1; no reliable D call. V shed 5 bases and J shed 1 base, with 8 bases lying between them. The germline V gene has CDR1 MNHEY and CDR2 SMNVEV (reference sequence). The CDR3 loop spans 13 amino acids. CDR3 amino acids: CASSPFGNTEAFF. The CDR3 DNA sequence: TGTGCCAGCAGTCCCTTTGGGAACACTGAAGCTTTCTTT.